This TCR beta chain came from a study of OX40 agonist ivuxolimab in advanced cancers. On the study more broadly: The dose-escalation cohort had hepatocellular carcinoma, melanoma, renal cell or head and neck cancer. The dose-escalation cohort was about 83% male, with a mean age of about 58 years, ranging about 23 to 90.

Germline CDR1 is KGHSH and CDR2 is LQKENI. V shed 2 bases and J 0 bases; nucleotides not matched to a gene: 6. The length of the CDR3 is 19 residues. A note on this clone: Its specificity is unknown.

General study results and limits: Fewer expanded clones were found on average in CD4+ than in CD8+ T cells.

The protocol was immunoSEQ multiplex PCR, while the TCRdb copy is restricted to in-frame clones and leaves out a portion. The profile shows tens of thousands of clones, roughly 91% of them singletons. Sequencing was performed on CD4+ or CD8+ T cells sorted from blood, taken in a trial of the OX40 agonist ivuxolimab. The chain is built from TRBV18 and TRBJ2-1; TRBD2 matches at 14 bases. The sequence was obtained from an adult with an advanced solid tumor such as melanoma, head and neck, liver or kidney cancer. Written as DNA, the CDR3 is TGTGCCAGCTCACCAGTGACTAGCGGGGGGGGTAGCTCCTACAATGAGCAGTTCTTC. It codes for CASSPVTSGGGSSYNEQFF.